Given below is one TCR beta chain in context. Germline CDR1 reads LGHDT; CDR2 reads YNNKEL (reference sequence). This CDR3 contains 13 residues. V was shortened by 6 bases and J by 6 bases, with 15 bases between the two germline ends. It was with random hexamers that roughly 0.45 to 1 ug RNA was reverse transcribed. One entry per CDR3 protein, called by TCRdb with MiXCR from the immunoSEQ multiplex PCR reads. The top ten hold approximately 0.098% of the sample, which has roughly 200,000 distinct CDR3 sequences, about 95% seen once. These data originate in a study of CD8 T cells in Susac syndrome. The clonotype comes from a human donor in good health. Sequenced input: CD4+ T cells from PBMCs. V usage is TRBV3-1 and J usage is TRBJ2-7, with D maybe TRBD1 (6 bases). CDR3 in DNA: TGTGCCAGCAGGCAGGACAGCAATGGCGAGCAGTACTTC. Its protein product is CASRQDSNGEQYF.